This passage covers 25 T cell receptor beta chains from one sample sequenced in a study of T cell responses to AZD1222 COVID-19 vaccine. Profiled with immunoSEQ multiplex PCR; TCRdb holds only in-frame clones, not every one. Of roughly 91,000 clones listed, about 85% are singletons. The sample in question was peripheral blood, obtained on day 0 of AZD1222 vaccination. These receptors came from an adult in good health.

This clone was counted a single time. The chain links TRBV11-2 to TRBJ2-1; 11 nucleotides align to TRBD2. The germline V gene encodes CDR1 SGHAT and CDR2 FQNNGV. The CDR3 loop spans 17 amino acids. V shed 1 base and J 7 bases; nucleotides not matched to a gene: 9. CDR3 in DNA: TGTGCCAGCAGCTTAGGAGGCCTAGCGGGAGGTTGGAATGAGCAGTTCTTC. This gives the protein CASSLGGLAGGWNEQFF. Complete variable domain (other parts from reference TRBV11-2 and TRBJ2-1): EAGVAQSPRYKIIEKRQSVAFWCNPISGHATLYWYQQILGQGPKLLIQFQNNGVVDDSQLPKDRFSAERLKGVDSTLKIQPAKLEDSAVYLCASSLGGLAGGWNEQFFGPGTRLTVL.

The chain employs TRBV19 and TRBJ2-2; 8 positions match TRBD1. V trimming: 8 bases; J trimming: 4 bases; junction bases outside the gene matches: 9. This CDR3 comprises 15 residues. Germline CDR1 and CDR2: LNHDA and SQIVND (reference sequence). In DNA, the CDR3 is TGTGCCAGTTCCCCGGACAGGGTTACCACCGGGGAGCTGTTTTTT. Encoded protein: CASSPDRVTTGELFF.

Points on this clone: At one end the junction does not follow the germline gene, possibly because of a read error. The chain combines TRBV9 with TRBJ2-1; 9 bases fit TRBD2. Germline V lookup: CDR1 SGDLS, CDR2 YYNGEE. This CDR3 has 14 amino acids. The CDR3 loop reads CASSVEWSGRHPIF. As DNA, the CDR3 is TGTGCCAGCAGCGTAGAATGGAGCGGGAGGCACCCAATCTTC. The full variable domain, rest sourced from reference TRBV9 and TRBJ2-1, is DSGVTQTPKHLITATGQRVTLRCSPRSGDLSVYWYQQSLDQGLQFLIQYYNGEERAKGNILERFSAQQFPDLHSELNLSSLELGDSALYFCASSVEWSGRHPIFGPGTRLTVL.

The genes are TRBV7-2 and TRBJ1-5; 8 positions agree with TRBD1. Germline lookup yields CDR1 SGHTA and CDR2 FQGNSA. With 3 bases clipped from V and 2 bases from J, the junction kept 3 bases outside the gene matches. The CDR3 runs 15 residues. The CDR3 here is CASSFQTGGNQPQHF. The CDR3 DNA sequence: TGTGCCAGCAGCTTCCAGACAGGGGGCAATCAGCCCCAGCATTTT.

A word on this clone: One end of the junction does not line up with germline, which may come from a read error. The chain couples TRBV5-1 to TRBJ1-1; no firm D call. Germline lookup yields CDR1 SGHRS and CDR2 YFSETQ. The CDR3 totals 14 residues. CDR3 amino acids: CASSLLESNTEAFF. Here the CDR3 DNA reads TGTGCCAGCAGCCTCCTCGAATCGAACACTGAAGCTTTCTTT. Looking up the rest from reference TRBV5-1 and TRBJ1-1 gives the full variable domain: KAGVTQTPRYLIKTRGQQVTLSCSPISGHRSVSWYQQTPGQGLQFLFEYFSETQRNKGNFPGRFSGRQFSNSRSEMNVSTLELGDSALYLCASSLLESNTEAFFGQGTRLTVV.

This clone was counted only a few times. The chain links TRBV24-1 to TRBJ1-6; perhaps TRBD1 as D (6 bases). Germline CDR1 and CDR2: KGHDR and SFDVKD. The CDR3 is made up of 13 amino acids. Trimming cost V 7 bases and J 5 bases, with 8 bases left between them. The chain's CDR3 is CATRRQDNSPLHF. Here the CDR3 DNA reads TGTGCCACCAGACGACAGGATAATTCACCCCTCCACTTT.

A remark on this clone: Germline and junction disagree at one end, which may indicate a read error. This chain connects TRBV5-1 to TRBJ1-1, with D unresolved. The CDR3 length is 16 residues. Germline-derived CDR1 and CDR2 are SGHRS and YFSETQ. In nucleotides, the CDR3 is TGTGCCAGCAGCTTTACGCCCTCGGCGAGGAACACTGAAGCTTTCTTT. This sequence encodes CASSFTPSARNTEAFF.

The chain uses TRBV4-3 and TRBJ1-2, with 7 bases fitting TRBD1. Per germline, CDR1 LGHNA and CDR2 YSLEER. With V trimmed by 3 bases and J by 6 bases, 13 bases remained unmatched. The CDR3 runs 16 residues. In DNA form, the CDR3 reads TGCGCCAGCAGCCATTACCATCCCTCAGGGGGGGATGGCTACACCTTC. Translating it yields CASSHYHPSGGDGYTF.

The gene calls are TRBV29-1 and TRBJ2-7; D is possibly TRBD1 or TRBD2 (6 bases each). CDR1 is SQVTM and CDR2 is ANQGSEA in the germline V gene. CDR3 length equals 12 residues. Trimming removed 5 bases from V and 5 bases from J, with 13 bases in between. For the CDR3, the DNA is TGCAGCGTTCCCTGGGGGGCCCACGAGCAGTACTTC. Amino acids: CSVPWGAHEQYF.

The chain uses TRBV5-6 and TRBJ1-2; D unresolved. The CDR3 runs to 14 residues. From germline, CDR1 is SGHDT and CDR2 YYEEEE. V was trimmed by 5 bases and J by 9 bases, leaving 20 bases between them. Here the CDR3 DNA reads TGTGCCAGCAGTCCCGGACCGGGTGTGGTTAGCTACACCTTC. Its protein is CASSPGPGVVSYTF.

This clone was seen only once. This chain's CDR3 is CASSPTGTDNEQFF. CDR3 coding DNA: TGTGCCAGCAGCCCCACCGGGACAGACAATGAGCAGTTCTTC. The J gene is TRBJ2-1, the V gene TRBV4-2, with TRBD1 matching over 7 bases. Germline V gene data show CDR1 as LGHNA and CDR2 as YNFKEQ. V was pared by 4 bases and J by 5 bases, with 5 bases of the junction left unmatched. The CDR3 loop spans 14 amino acids.

The chain recombines TRBV7-3 with TRBJ2-3; 8 bases map to TRBD1. The germline gives CDR1 SGHTA, CDR2 FQGTGA. The CDR3 is 13 amino acids. V lost 5 bases, J lost 4 bases, and 2 bases stayed unmatched. CDR3: CASSATGADTQYF. The CDR3 DNA reads as TGTGCCAGCAGCGCGACAGGGGCAGATACGCAGTATTTT.

This sequence joins TRBV7-6 and TRBJ2-2; 10 positions match TRBD2. Germline CDR1 SGHVS, CDR2 FNYEAQ. This CDR3 has 17 amino acids. The V gene end was trimmed by 4 bases and the J gene end by 4 bases; junction bases not matched to a gene: 9. Here the CDR3 reads CASSSRGAGGRTGELFF. The CDR3 DNA reads TGTGCCAGCAGCTCCCGCGGAGCGGGGGGGCGCACCGGGGAGCTGTTTTTT.

This chain links TRBV7-2 with TRBJ2-7; D unresolved. The CDR3 extends over 14 amino acids. CDR1 is SGHTA, CDR2 FQGNSA, per germline. Deletions cut 7 bases from V and 0 bases from J, with 13 bases between. The CDR3 loop is CASTLGRVSYEQYF. CDR3 nucleotides: TGTGCCAGCACCCTGGGAAGGGTCTCCTACGAGCAGTACTTC.

The chain employs TRBV18 and TRBJ2-1, with TRBD2 matching over 11 bases. CDR3 length: 16 residues. In germline, CDR1 is KGHSH, CDR2 LQKENI. V lost 3 bases and J lost 5; bases outside the gene matches: 6. The CDR3 protein is CASSPSRLAGNNEQFF. CDR3 nucleotides: TGTGCCAGCTCACCCTCTCGACTAGCGGGGAACAATGAGCAGTTCTTC.

The CDR3 region has the DNA TGTGCCAGCAGCTTGGGGCCCCGGGCAAACACCGGGGAGCTGTTTTTT. Residues: CASSLGPRANTGELFF. This chain joins TRBV7-2 and TRBJ2-2; tentatively, D is TRBD1 (5 bases). The CDR3 contains 16 residues. CDR1 is SGHTA, CDR2 FQGNSA, per germline. V shed 3 bases and J shed 2 bases, with 13 bases lying between them.

Only a few counts were recorded for this clone. This chain joins TRBV11-1 and TRBJ1-2; no reliable D call. This CDR3 has 12 amino acids. Germline lookup yields CDR1 SGHAT and CDR2 FQDESV (reference sequence). V was pared by 8 bases and J by 3 bases, with 10 bases between. The chain's CDR3 is CASSDSDYGYTF. The CDR3, as DNA: TGTGCCAGCTCTGATTCAGACTATGGCTACACCTTC.

In the case of this clone: The junction shows a germline mismatch at one end, possibly a read error. The chain combines TRBV5-1 with TRBJ2-3, with D possibly TRBD2 on 5 matching bases. The CDR3 loop spans 14 amino acids. The germline V gene encodes CDR1 SGHRS and CDR2 YFSETQ. CDR3 sequence: CASSPGFREDTQYF. CDR3 nucleotides: TGTGCCAGCAGCCCCGGGTTTCGGGAAGATACGCAGTATTTT.

The gene calls are TRBV4-3 and TRBJ2-4; D is ambiguous. The V gene's germline CDR1 is LGHNA and CDR2 YSLEER. This CDR3 is built from 16 residues. Between the trimmed V and J ends, which lost 1 base and 0 bases, there was a span of 10 bases. CDR3: CASSQAHWTAKNIQYF. The CDR3, as DNA: TGCGCCAGCAGCCAAGCTCATTGGACAGCCAAAAACATTCAGTACTTC.

V is TRBV7-2 and J is TRBJ1-1; D call uncertain. The V end lost 4 bases, the J end lost 1 base, and 10 bases lay between the germline ends. Germline CDR1 is SGHTA and CDR2 is FQGNSA. CDR3 length equals 14 residues. The DNA for the CDR3 is TGTGCCAGCAGCTCCTGGGGATCGAACACTGAAGCTTTCTTT. This sequence encodes CASSSWGSNTEAFF. The whole variable domain, remainder taken from reference TRBV7-2 and TRBJ1-1, is GAGVSQSPSNKVTEKGKDVELRCDPISGHTALYWYRQSLGQGLEFLIYFQGNSAPDKSGLPSDRFSAERTGGSVSTLTIQRTQQEDSAVYLCASSSWGSNTEAFFGQGTRLTVV.

The rearrangement joins TRBV24-1 to TRBJ2-2, with D possibly TRBD2 on 6 matching bases. CDR1 is KGHDR, CDR2 SFDVKD, per germline. Trimming removed 1 base from V and 4 bases from J, with 12 bases in between. CDR3 length equals 16 residues. The CDR3 DNA reads as TGTGCCACCAGTGATTTCGACGGGAGAATCACCGGGGAGCTGTTTTTT. Its translation is CATSDFDGRITGELFF.

Worth noting for this clone: One end of the junction fails to match germline, which may point to a read error. The chain links TRBV5-1 to TRBJ1-6; D possibly corresponds to TRBD1 (6 bases). In germline, CDR1 is SGHRS, CDR2 YFSETQ. The CDR3 runs 14 residues. CDR3 sequence reads: CASSPRTDNSPLHF. The CDR3 nucleotides are TGTGCCAGCAGCCCCCGGACAGATAATTCACCCCTCCACTTT.

The chain uses TRBV5-6 and TRBJ1-4; no definite D call. This CDR3 contains 13 residues. The germline V gene has CDR1 SGHDT and CDR2 YYEEEE. V lost 4 bases to trimming and J lost 8 bases, with 12 bases between them. The CDR3 coding sequence is TGTGCCAGCAGCCTAGCCCTGGTAGAAAAACTGTTTTTT. Translation: CASSLALVEKLFF.

The chain uses TRBV6-1 and TRBJ1-1; a weak D match, TRBD1 (6 bases). The CDR3 runs 16 residues. Germline CDR1 and CDR2: MNHNS and SASEGT. V was cut by 4 bases and J by 2 bases, with 17 bases left in between. DNA for the CDR3: TGTGCCAGCAGTGTCCTCCACGGGGGCGGAAACACTGAAGCTTTCTTT. As protein: CASSVLHGGGNTEAFF.

This chain uses TRBV4-2 with TRBJ1-3; 7 positions agree with TRBD1. V dropped 1 base and J dropped 4; count of bases not matched to a gene: 13. Germline values: CDR1 LGHNA, CDR2 YNFKEQ. CDR3 size: 18 residues. The CDR3 region has the DNA TGTGCCAGCAGCCAAGGTCCGGGACAGCCTGGGTCCGGAAACACCATATATTTT. Translated: CASSQGPGQPGSGNTIYF.